The present entry profiles one T cell receptor (beta chain) with its context. Its target is not known. The source of the sample is a study of shared clonotypes between healthy human individuals. Study-wide findings and caveats: In several donors, around 5% of naive CD4 clonotypes appeared in common. Relative to their counterparts shared across all four donors, non-shared clonotypes exhibited diminished generation probabilities. Represented diversity (both genetic and exposure-history) was limited by the small number of donors.

Per germline, CDR1 SNHLY and CDR2 FYNNEI. The CDR3 runs 16 residues. Trimming took 4 bases from V and 0 from J; bases not matched to a gene: 6. TCRdb's copy holds only in-frame clones and misses some; the assay was immunoSEQ multiplex PCR. This sample has about 2 million clones, with about 94% found just once. CD8 cells regarded as naive lacked CD45RO, were positively chosen for CCR7, and omitted terminally differentiated effector memory CD45RA+ cells. Sample: naive CD8+ T cells sorted from blood. The rearrangement links TRBV2 to TRBJ2-5, with 9 bases fitting TRBD2. The receptor's source is a man younger than 35 in good health. The CDR3 protein is CASSGGLAGYQETQYF. The CDR3 DNA sequence: TGTGCCAGCAGTGGGGGGCTAGCGGGGTACCAAGAGACCCAGTACTTC.